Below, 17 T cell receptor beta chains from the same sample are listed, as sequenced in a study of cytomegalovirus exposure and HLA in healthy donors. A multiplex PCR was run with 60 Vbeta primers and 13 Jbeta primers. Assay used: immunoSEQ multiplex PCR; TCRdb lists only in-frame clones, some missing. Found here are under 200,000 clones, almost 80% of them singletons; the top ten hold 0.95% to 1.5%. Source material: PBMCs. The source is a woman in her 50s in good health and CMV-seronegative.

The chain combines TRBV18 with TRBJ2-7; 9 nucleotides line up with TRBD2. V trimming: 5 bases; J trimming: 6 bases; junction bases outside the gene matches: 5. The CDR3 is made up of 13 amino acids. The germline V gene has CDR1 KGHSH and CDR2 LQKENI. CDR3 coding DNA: TGTGCCAGCTCAGTTGGACTAGCGATCGAGCAGTACTTC. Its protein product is CASSVGLAIEQYF.

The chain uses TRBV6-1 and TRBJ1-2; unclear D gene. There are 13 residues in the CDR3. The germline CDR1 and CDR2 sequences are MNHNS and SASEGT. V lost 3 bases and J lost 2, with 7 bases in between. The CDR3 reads CASSDGPNYGYTF. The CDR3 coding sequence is TGTGCCAGCAGTGATGGCCCCAACTATGGCTACACCTTC.

The CDR3 sequence: CASSLYGTGDYNEQFF. CDR3 nucleotide sequence: TGTGCCAGCAGCTTATACGGGACAGGGGACTACAATGAGCAGTTCTTC. The chain recombines TRBV7-9 with TRBJ2-1, with 10 bases identical to TRBD1. CDR3 length equals 16 residues. CDR1 is SEHNR and CDR2 is FQNEAQ in the germline V gene (reference sequence). Trimming removed 2 bases from V and 3 bases from J; junction bases left unmatched: 4.

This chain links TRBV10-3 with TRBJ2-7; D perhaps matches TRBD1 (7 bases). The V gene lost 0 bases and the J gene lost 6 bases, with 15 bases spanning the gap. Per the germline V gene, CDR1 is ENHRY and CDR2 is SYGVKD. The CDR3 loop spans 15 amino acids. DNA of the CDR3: TGTGCCATCAGTGAGTCGGCAGGGGGAGGTTTCGAGCAGTACTTC. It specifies CAISESAGGGFEQYF.

The CDR3 protein is CASSADRRYEQYF. The DNA of the CDR3 is TGTGCCAGCAGCGCGGACAGGCGATACGAGCAGTACTTC. This rearrangement joins TRBV5-4 to TRBJ2-7, with TRBD1 matching 7 bases. V dropped 4 bases and J dropped 4; count of bases not matched to a gene: 5. CDR1 and CDR2 (germline): SGHNT, YYREEE (reference sequence). The CDR3 is 13 residues long. The whole variable domain, remainder taken from reference TRBV5-4 and TRBJ2-7, is ETGVTQSPTHLIKTRGQQVTLRCSSQSGHNTVSWYQQALGQGPQFIFQYYREEENGRGNFPPRFSGLQFPNYSSELNVNALELDDSALYLCASSADRRYEQYFGPGTRLTVT.

CDR3 residues: CASNTDGVQQPQHF. DNA for the CDR3: TGTGCCAGCAATACTGACGGGGTCCAGCAGCCCCAGCATTTT. The chain is built from TRBV27 and TRBJ1-5; D not certain. V lost 7 bases and J lost 7, with 17 bases in between. CDR3 length: 14 residues. Germline V gives CDR1 MNHEY, CDR2 SMNVEV (reference sequence).

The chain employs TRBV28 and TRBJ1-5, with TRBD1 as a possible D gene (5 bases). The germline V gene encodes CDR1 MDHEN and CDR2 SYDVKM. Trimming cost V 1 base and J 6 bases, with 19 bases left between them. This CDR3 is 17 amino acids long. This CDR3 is CASSLFSGGRLIQPQHF. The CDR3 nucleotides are TGTGCCAGCAGTTTATTCTCCGGGGGGAGGCTGATTCAGCCCCAGCATTTT.

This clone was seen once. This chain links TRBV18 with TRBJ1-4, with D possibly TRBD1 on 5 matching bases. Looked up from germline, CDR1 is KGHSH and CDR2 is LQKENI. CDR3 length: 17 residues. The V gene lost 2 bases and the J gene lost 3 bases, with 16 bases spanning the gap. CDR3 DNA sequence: TGTGCCAGCTCACCAACATTTAGCGGGACCTCTAATGAAAAACTGTTTTTT. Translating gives CASSPTFSGTSNEKLFF.

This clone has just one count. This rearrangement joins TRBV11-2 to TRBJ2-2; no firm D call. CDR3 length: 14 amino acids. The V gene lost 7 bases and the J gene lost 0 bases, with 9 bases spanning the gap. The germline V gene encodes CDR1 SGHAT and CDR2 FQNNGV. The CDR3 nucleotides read TGTGCCAGCATGCCGGGTGCGAACACCGGGGAGCTGTTTTTT. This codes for CASMPGANTGELFF.

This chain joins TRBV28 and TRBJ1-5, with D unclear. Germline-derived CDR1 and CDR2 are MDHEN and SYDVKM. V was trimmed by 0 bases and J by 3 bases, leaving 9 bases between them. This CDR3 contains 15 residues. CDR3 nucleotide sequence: TGTGCCAGCAGTTTATGGCGGGAGCTCAATCAGCCCCAGCATTTT. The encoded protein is CASSLWRELNQPQHF.

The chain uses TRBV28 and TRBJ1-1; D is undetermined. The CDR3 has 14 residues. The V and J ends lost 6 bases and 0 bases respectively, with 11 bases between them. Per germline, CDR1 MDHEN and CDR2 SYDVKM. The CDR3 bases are TGTGCCAGCAGCGTCACGGACTTGAACACTGAAGCTTTCTTT. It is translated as CASSVTDLNTEAFF.

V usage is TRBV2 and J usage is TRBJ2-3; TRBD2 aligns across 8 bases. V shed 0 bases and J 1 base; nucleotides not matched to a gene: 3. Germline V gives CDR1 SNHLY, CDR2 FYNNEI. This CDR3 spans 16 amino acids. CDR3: CASSEARAGGTDTQYF. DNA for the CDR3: TGTGCCAGCAGTGAAGCGCGAGCGGGGGGCACAGATACGCAGTATTTT. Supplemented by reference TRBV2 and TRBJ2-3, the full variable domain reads EPEVTQTPSHQVTQMGQEVILRCVPISNHLYFYWYRQILGQKVEFLVSFYNNEISEKSEIFDDQFSVERPDGSNFTLKIRSTKLEDSAMYFCASSEARAGGTDTQYFGPGTRLTVL.

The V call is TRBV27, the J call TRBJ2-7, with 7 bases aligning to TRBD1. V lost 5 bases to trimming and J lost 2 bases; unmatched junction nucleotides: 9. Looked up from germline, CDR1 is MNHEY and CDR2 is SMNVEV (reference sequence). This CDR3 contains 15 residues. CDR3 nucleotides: TGTGCCAGCAGTCCCCCAGGGACAGCTACCTACGAGCAGTACTTC. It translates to CASSPPGTATYEQYF.

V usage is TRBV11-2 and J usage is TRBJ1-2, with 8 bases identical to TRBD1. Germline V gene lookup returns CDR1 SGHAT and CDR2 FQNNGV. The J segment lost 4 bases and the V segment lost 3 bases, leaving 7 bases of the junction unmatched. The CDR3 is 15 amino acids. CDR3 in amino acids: CASSLTGEGAYGYTF. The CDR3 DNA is TGTGCCAGCAGCTTGACAGGGGAAGGTGCCTATGGCTACACCTTC.

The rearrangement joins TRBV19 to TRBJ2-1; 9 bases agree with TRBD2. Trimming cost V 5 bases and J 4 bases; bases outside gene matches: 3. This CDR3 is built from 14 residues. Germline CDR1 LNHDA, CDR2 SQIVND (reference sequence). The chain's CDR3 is CASSLAGVYNEQFF. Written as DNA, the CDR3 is TGTGCCAGTAGTTTAGCGGGAGTTTACAATGAGCAGTTCTTC.

CDR3 sequence (DNA): TGTGCCAGCAGTGAAAATAGGGGCGTTCGAGAGACCCAGTACTTC. Its protein is CASSENRGVRETQYF. The chain carries TRBV25-1 and TRBJ2-5, with D perhaps matching TRBD1 (5 bases). CDR3 length: 15 residues. The V and J ends lost 2 bases and 4 bases respectively, with 14 bases between them. Germline V lookup: CDR1 MGHDK, CDR2 SYGVNS.

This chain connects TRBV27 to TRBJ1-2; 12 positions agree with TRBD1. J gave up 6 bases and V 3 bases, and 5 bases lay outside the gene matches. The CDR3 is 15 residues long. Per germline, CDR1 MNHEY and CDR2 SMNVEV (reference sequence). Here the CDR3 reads CASSLGQGAGDGYTF. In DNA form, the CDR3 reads TGTGCCAGCAGTTTGGGACAGGGGGCTGGGGATGGCTACACCTTC.